This T cell receptor (beta chain) comes out of a study of metastatic and nonmetastatic thyroid tumors. At the level of the study: Repertoires of blood and of tissue (tumor or nodule) from malignant and benign thyroid patients were compared.

As for this clone: Its matching antigen is unknown.

Original methodology: A distant-metastasis classifier for papillary thyroid cancer was built using CDR3 differences across clinicopathological groups. TCRdb re-called the PCR reads with MiXCR. TCRdb assigned the V and J calls; the authors' analysis was not used. The table lists 15,000 to 19,000 clones, 3.5% to 4.5% of them singletons. There were no patients who had received any treatment before thyroid surgery. Study observations and caveats: It was reported that TCR beta diversity was significantly higher in malignant thyroid tumors than benign nodules, in blood and tumor.

This CDR3 has 15 residues. Trimming pared 5 bases from V and 2 bases from J, leaving 14 bases between. CDR1 and CDR2 from the germline V gene are MDHEN and SYDVKM. The sequenced material came from tumor tissue. The chain uses TRBV28 and TRBJ2-3; D gene unclear. The sequence derives from a female donor with papillary thyroid cancer or a benign thyroid nodule (not recorded which). Some clones in this sample may be carry-over from other donors' samples. CDR3 nucleotides: TGTGCCAGCAGTCCCCCCTCGGGTCTCACAGATACGCAGTATTTT. Residues: CASSPPSGLTDTQYF.